This note documents a single T cell receptor beta chain sequence. The length of the CDR3 is 13 residues. Germline CDR1 is SGHNT and CDR2 is YYREEE (reference sequence). V shed 4 bases and J shed 5 bases, with 10 bases lying between them. The data stem from a study of blood T cell repertoires in COVID-19. In the authors' methods: From reference gene primer amplification, estimates of nucleated cell counts were derived. Libraries were prepared by immunoSEQ multiplex PCR; TCRdb keeps only in-frame clonotypes and omits some of them. V, J and clone size are taken as reported in that table, and D and trimming were inferred from the DNA itself. The sample yields about 120,000 clones, about 83% seen once.

Source material: peripheral blood. The clonotype comes from a man in his sixties with acute or convalescent COVID-19. The V call is TRBV5-4, the J call TRBJ2-1; possible D gene TRBD1, 6 bases. CDR3 DNA: TGTGCCAGCAGCCGGACAGAAAACAATGAGCAGTTCTTC. This gives the protein CASSRTENNEQFF. Full variable domain (missing parts from reference TRBV5-4 and TRBJ2-1): ETGVTQSPTHLIKTRGQQVTLRCSSQSGHNTVSWYQQALGQGPQFIFQYYREEENGRGNFPPRFSGLQFPNYSSELNVNALELDDSALYLCASSRTENNEQFFGPGTRLTVL.